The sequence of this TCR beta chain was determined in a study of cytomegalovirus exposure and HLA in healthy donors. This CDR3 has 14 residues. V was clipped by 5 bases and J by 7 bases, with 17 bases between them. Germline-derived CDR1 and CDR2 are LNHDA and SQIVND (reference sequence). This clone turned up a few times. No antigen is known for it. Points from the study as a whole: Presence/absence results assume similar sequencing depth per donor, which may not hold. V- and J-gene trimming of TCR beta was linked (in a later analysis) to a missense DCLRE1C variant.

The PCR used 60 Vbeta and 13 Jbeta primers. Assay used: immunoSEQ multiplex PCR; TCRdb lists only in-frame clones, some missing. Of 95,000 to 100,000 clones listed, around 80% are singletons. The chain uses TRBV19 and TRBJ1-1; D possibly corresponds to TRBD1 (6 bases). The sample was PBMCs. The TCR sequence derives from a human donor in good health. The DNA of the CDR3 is TGTGCCAGTAGTCCGTACGACAGGACCTGTGAAGCTTTCTTT. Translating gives CASSPYDRTCEAFF.